The next 27 T cell receptor beta chains were all read from a single sample in a study of blood T cells in healthy people across ages. Using a J-beta primer mix together with a sample-barcoded 5' primer, a second PCR was run for about 7 to 12 cycles. TCRdb re-called the 5' RACE reads with MiXCR, one entry per CDR3 protein. The table includes 980,000 or so distinct CDR3 sequences, 48% detected once. Sequencing used blood. The origin of the receptors is a man under 40 in good health.

The table lists this clonotype with a count of one. The chain joins TRBV6-1 to TRBJ2-7, with 7 bases identical to TRBD1. The J call may be mistaken, given a closer DNA end match to TRBJ2-5. CDR3 length equals 15 residues. CDR1 and CDR2 from the germline V gene are MNHNS and SASEGT. The CDR3 loop is CPISRTGNGQETQYF. For the CDR3, the DNA is TGTCCCATCTCCCGGACAGGAAATGGGCAGGAGACCCAGTACTTC.

This chain links TRBV7-9 with TRBJ2-3; 7 nucleotides agree with TRBD2. Germline V gene data show CDR1 as SEHNR and CDR2 as FQNEAQ (reference sequence). V lost 5 bases and J lost 2; bases outside the gene matches: 7. This CDR3 is built from 15 residues. The CDR3 protein is CASSRVSGFTDTQYF. As DNA, the CDR3 is TGTGCCAGCAGCAGGGTTAGCGGGTTCACAGATACGCAGTATTTT.

The gene calls are TRBV3-1 and TRBJ2-3; D remains unclear. The length of the CDR3 is 12 residues. The V end was cut by 1 base, the J end by 7 bases, with 6 bases between. Looked up from germline, CDR1 is LGHDT and CDR2 is YNNKEL (reference sequence). The chain's CDR3 is CASSQGTNTQYF. For the CDR3, the DNA is TGTGCCAGCAGCCAAGGAACCAATACGCAGTATTTT.

The CDR3 is CAISGAVNTEAFF. The CDR3 nucleotides are TGTGCCATCAGTGGGGCAGTCAACACTGAAGCTTTCTTT. The gene calls are TRBV10-3 and TRBJ1-1; D is unresolved. Trimming took 4 bases from V and 2 from J, leaving 8 bases between them. The CDR3 consists of 13 residues. Germline V gene data show CDR1 as ENHRY and CDR2 as SYGVKD.

This clonotype was counted only a few times. The chain uses TRBV4-1 and TRBJ1-2, with D maybe TRBD1 (5 bases). The V and J ends lost 0 bases and 8 bases respectively, with 16 bases between them. CDR3 length: 15 residues. CDR1 and CDR2 from the germline V gene are MGHRA and YSYEKL. CDR3: CASSQDGSGVYGYTF. The CDR3 DNA sequence: TGCGCCAGCAGCCAAGATGGCTCGGGGGTTTACGGCTACACCTTC.

The chain carries TRBV20-1 and TRBJ1-6; possible D gene TRBD1, 5 bases. This CDR3 is built from 12 residues. Germline-derived CDR1 and CDR2 are DFQATT and SNEGSKA (reference sequence). Trimming took 3 bases from V and 8 from J, leaving 8 bases between them. The DNA for the CDR3 is TGCAGTGCTAGCACGGGGGATTCACCCCTCCACTTT. It yields the protein CSASTGDSPLHF.

This clonotype was recorded a few times. V gene TRBV9 combines with J gene TRBJ2-7; 11 positions agree with TRBD2. The germline gives CDR1 SGDLS, CDR2 YYNGEE. J was trimmed by 3 bases and V by 4 bases; bases with no gene match: 6. There are 15 residues in the CDR3. The CDR3 reads CASSFSGGGLYEQYF. Here the CDR3 DNA reads TGTGCCAGCAGCTTTAGCGGGGGGGGCCTCTACGAGCAGTACTTC. The whole variable domain, filled in from reference TRBV9 and TRBJ2-7, reads DSGVTQTPKHLITATGQRVTLRCSPRSGDLSVYWYQQSLDQGLQFLIQYYNGEERAKGNILERFSAQQFPDLHSELNLSSLELGDSALYFCASSFSGGGLYEQYFGPGTRLTVT.

This clonotype was counted ten times or more. The rearrangement joins TRBV4-3 to TRBJ2-7; D might be TRBD1 or TRBD2, each matching 5 bases. The CDR3 is 14 residues long. Trimming stripped 0 bases from V and 5 bases from J, with 11 bases between. Germline CDR1 LGHNA, CDR2 YSLEER. CDR3 in DNA: TGCGCCAGCAGCCAAGATACGGGGCTGGACGAGCAGTACTTC. It specifies CASSQDTGLDEQYF.

This chain connects TRBV7-9 to TRBJ2-3, with 8 bases fitting TRBD2. J gave up 2 bases and V 5 bases, and 15 bases lay outside the gene matches. The CDR3 contains 18 residues. The germline V gene has CDR1 SEHNR and CDR2 FQNEAQ (reference sequence). CDR3 loop: CASSPIPSGPPPTDTQYF. The CDR3 nucleotides read TGTGCCAGCAGCCCGATCCCTAGCGGGCCGCCACCCACAGATACGCAGTATTTT. Drawing the rest from reference TRBV7-9 and TRBJ2-3, the complete variable domain is DTGVSQNPRHKITKRGQNVTFRCDPISEHNRLYWYRQTLGQGPEFLTYFQNEAQLEKSRLLSDRFSAERPKGSFSTLEIQRTEQGDSAMYLCASSPIPSGPPPTDTQYFGPGTRLTVL.

This clonotype was picked up a small number of times. The rearrangement links TRBV28 to TRBJ1-2; weak D call: TRBD1 (5 bases). Germline CDR1 MDHEN, CDR2 SYDVKM. The CDR3 sequence is 14 residues long. V lost 2 bases to trimming and J lost 4 bases, with 11 bases between them. CDR3 sequence (DNA): TGTGCCAGCAGTTTAGCTACCGGGGGCTATGGCTACACCTTC. This encodes CASSLATGGYGYTF.

The rearrangement links TRBV2 to TRBJ2-1, with D perhaps TRBD1 (5 bases). The CDR3 loop spans 12 amino acids. CDR1 and CDR2 (germline): SNHLY, FYNNEI. V was trimmed by 7 bases and J by 10 bases, leaving 14 bases between them. Written as DNA, the CDR3 is TGTGCCAGCAAAAGGGGCTCCTACGAGCAGTTCTTC. Encoded protein: CASKRGSYEQFF.

This clonotype was recorded once. The V gene is TRBV6-5, the J gene TRBJ1-6; possibly TRBD1 for D (5 bases). Trimming left V 3 bases short and J 6 bases short, with 12 bases between. The germline gives CDR1 MNHEY, CDR2 SVGAGI. The CDR3 spans 15 residues. CDR3 DNA: TGTGCCAGCAGTTATGAGGACGGGGGTAATTCACCCCTCCACTTT. This gives the protein CASSYEDGGNSPLHF.

The gene calls are TRBV3-1 and TRBJ1-2, with D possibly TRBD1 on 5 matching bases. Deletions cut 0 bases from V and 5 bases from J, with 10 bases between. The CDR3 is 14 amino acids. Germline CDR1 reads LGHDT; CDR2 reads YNNKEL (reference sequence). CDR3 DNA: TGTGCCAGCAGCCAAGACACCGGGGGGTATGGCTACACCTTC. Translating gives CASSQDTGGYGYTF.

Details on this clonotype: An end of the junction differs from the germline gene, which may be a read error. This chain uses TRBV7-2 with TRBJ2-7; 9 positions agree with TRBD1. CDR3 length equals 14 residues. Looked up from germline, CDR1 is SGHTA and CDR2 is FQGNSA. The CDR3 loop is CVSSWTGDSYEQYF. CDR3 nucleotide sequence: TGTGTCAGCAGTTGGACAGGGGATTCCTACGAGCAGTACTTC.

The V and J genes are TRBV20-1 and TRBJ1-5; D is unresolved. The CDR3 contains 15 residues. Germline values: CDR1 DFQATT, CDR2 SNEGSKA (reference sequence). With 5 bases removed from V and 0 bases from J, the gap between germline ends came to 14 bases. In nucleotides, the CDR3 is TGCAGTGCTGTAACCGACATTTATAGCAATCAGCCCCAGCATTTT. This codes for CSAVTDIYSNQPQHF.

The rearrangement uses TRBV29-1 and TRBJ1-1; no clear D gene. V gave up 1 base and J gave up 2 bases, with 8 bases separating them. CDR3 length: 13 amino acids. Germline CDR1 is SQVTM and CDR2 is ANQGSEA. DNA of the CDR3: TGCAGCGTTGAAGGGGAGGAAAACACTGAAGCTTTCTTT. Its translation: CSVEGEENTEAFF.

Note on this clonotype: The junction does not match germline at one end; this may be a read error. This sequence joins TRBV5-5 and TRBJ2-1, with D possibly TRBD1 on 5 matching bases. Germline CDR1 reads SGHKS; CDR2 reads YYEKEE (reference sequence). The CDR3 is made up of 14 amino acids. This CDR3 is CASSLGTGNKEQFF. CDR3 nucleotide sequence: TGTGCCAGCAGCTTGGGAACAGGTAACAAGGAGCAGTTCTTC.

This chain uses TRBV5-4 with TRBJ2-3; either TRBD1 or TRBD2 may supply D (5 bases each). Germline CDR1 reads SGHNT; CDR2 reads YYREEE (reference sequence). Trimming shortened V by 4 bases and J by 4 bases, and 16 bases separated the two germline ends. There are 15 residues in the CDR3. The CDR3 DNA follows: TGTGCCAGCAGCCGCCAACTAGGGGTAGCAGATACGCAGTATTTT. Protein sequence: CASSRQLGVADTQYF.

V is TRBV30 and J is TRBJ2-3; D gene ambiguous. Trimming left V 2 bases short and J 4 bases short, with 4 bases between. Per germline, CDR1 GTSNPN and CDR2 SVGIG (reference sequence). This CDR3 contains 11 residues. Written as DNA, the CDR3 is TGTGCCTGGAGTCTTCCAGATACGCAGTATTTT. Translated, it gives CAWSLPDTQYF.

V usage is TRBV6-5 and J usage is TRBJ2-5, with 10 bases fitting TRBD1. The DNA end lines up better with TRBJ2-7; the J call may be wrong. The CDR3 has 15 amino acids. Germline CDR1 and CDR2: MNHEY and SVGAGI. CDR3 in DNA: TGTGCCAGCAGTGAGGACAGGGGGTCTCTCTACGAGCAGTACTTC. Residues: CASSEDRGSLYEQYF.

In this sample, this clonotype turned up a few times. The V and J genes are TRBV5-1 and TRBJ1-4, with TRBD1 identical over 9 bases. Looked up from germline, CDR1 is SGHRS and CDR2 is YFSETQ. The CDR3 has 17 amino acids. Trimming cost V 0 bases and J 10 bases; bases outside gene matches: 13. The CDR3 DNA reads as TGCGCCAGCAGCTTGGGAGGTTCGGGGACAGGGAGTGGAAAACTGTTTTTT. Its protein is CASSLGGSGTGSGKLFF.

The V gene is TRBV24-1, the J gene TRBJ2-3; unclear D gene. The CDR3 covers 15 residues. The V end lost 2 bases, the J end lost 6 bases, and 14 bases lay between the germline ends. Germline CDR1 and CDR2: KGHDR and SFDVKD. CDR3 in amino acids: CATSDSKSPLDTQYF. The CDR3 nucleotides read TGTGCCACCAGTGATTCAAAAAGTCCACTGGATACGCAGTATTTT.

V and J are TRBV12-5 and TRBJ2-1; TRBD1 agrees at 9 bases. Trimming removed 6 bases from V and 7 bases from J; junction bases left unmatched: 4. This CDR3 contains 13 residues. Germline values: CDR1 LGHNT, CDR2 FRNRAP. The CDR3 DNA reads as TGTGCTAGTGGCCCGGACAGGGGTAATGAGCAGTTCTTC. It translates to CASGPDRGNEQFF.

The rearrangement uses TRBV7-3 and TRBJ2-1; 11 bases agree with TRBD2. Germline V gene sequence: CDR1 SGHTA, CDR2 FQGTGA. Losses at the gene ends were 5 bases for V and 2 bases for J; bases not matched to a gene: 5. This CDR3 spans 16 amino acids. In nucleotides, the CDR3 is TGTGCCAGCAGCGCCAAGACTAGCGGGGCCTACAATGAGCAGTTCTTC. Its translation is CASSAKTSGAYNEQFF.

This clonotype was seen repeatedly, ten times or more. This sequence joins TRBV4-2 and TRBJ2-5; 7 bases align to TRBD1. CDR1 and CDR2 (germline): LGHNA, YNFKEQ. J was trimmed by 5 bases and V by 1 base; bases with no gene match: 4. The CDR3 covers 14 residues. The CDR3 nucleotides are TGTGCCAGCAGCCAAGGACAGGGAGAGGAGACCCAGTACTTC. Its protein product is CASSQGQGEETQYF.

The rearrangement links TRBV20-1 to TRBJ2-5; 8 positions agree with TRBD1. Germline trimming cut 5 bases from V and 5 bases from J; bases unmatched to any gene: 22. The germline CDR1 and CDR2 sequences are DFQATT and SNEGSKA (reference sequence). This CDR3 has 18 amino acids. This chain's CDR3 is CSAQVQGEAARALETQYF. The CDR3 DNA reads as TGCAGTGCTCAAGTACAGGGGGAGGCGGCCCGGGCCTTGGAGACCCAGTACTTC.

This rearrangement joins TRBV7-9 to TRBJ2-7; 7 nucleotides line up with TRBD1. Germline values: CDR1 SEHNR, CDR2 FQNEAQ (reference sequence). V gave up 5 bases and J gave up 4 bases; unmatched junction bases: 5. There are 13 residues in the CDR3. The CDR3, as DNA: TGTGCCAGCAGCCGGGGACAGCCGTACGAGCAGTACTTC. This sequence encodes CASSRGQPYEQYF.